Each of the 23 T cell receptor beta chains below was sequenced from the same sample in a study of blood T cell repertoires in COVID-19 (TCRdb year 2020). Libraries came from the immunoSEQ multiplex PCR assay. Imported from immuneACCESS, the table was reduced by TCRdb to in-frame sequences with V and J called. These copies leave out some clones; in studies compared against another copy, an unresolved V gene accounts for under half, and the cause of the remainder is not known. The sample yields hundreds of thousands of clones; about 86% were counted once. Roughly 14% of the sample is taken by the ten largest. The specimen was PBMCs or T cells enriched from blood (not recorded which). These receptors came from a woman between 45 and 60 years old with acute COVID-19.

This rearrangement joins TRBV9 to TRBJ1-1, with no clear D. Germline CDR1 is SGDLS and CDR2 is YYNGEE. V shed 3 bases and J shed 4 bases, with 10 bases lying between them. The CDR3 contains 13 residues. CDR3 DNA sequence: TGTGCCAGCAGCGAGACGTCGGGCACTGAAGCTTTCTTT. It translates to CASSETSGTEAFF.

The table lists this clone with many counts. The chain links TRBV7-6 to TRBJ1-6; 8 bases fit TRBD1. This CDR3 spans 15 amino acids. V trimming: 5 bases; J trimming: 5 bases; junction bases outside the gene matches: 5. Germline lookup yields CDR1 SGHVS and CDR2 FNYEAQ. The CDR3 DNA is TGTGCCAGCAGCCCAACGACAGGGGATAATTCACCCCTCCACTTT. Its translation is CASSPTTGDNSPLHF.

Only one count was recorded for this clone. The chain employs TRBV5-1 and TRBJ1-1; 7 positions match TRBD1. Germline lookup yields CDR1 SGHRS and CDR2 YFSETQ. This CDR3 spans 15 amino acids. The V and J ends lost 4 bases and 1 base, in that order; junction bases with no gene match: 7. The CDR3 coding sequence is TGCGCCAGCAGCCCGAACAGGGGATGGAACACTGAAGCTTTCTTT. As protein: CASSPNRGWNTEAFF.

This rearrangement joins TRBV5-1 to TRBJ2-7, with D hard to call. The CDR3 has 15 residues. The germline V gene encodes CDR1 SGHRS and CDR2 YFSETQ. Deletions cut 3 bases from V and 2 bases from J, with 15 bases between. CDR3 sequence reads: CASSSEAGSPYEQYF. Written as DNA, the CDR3 is TGCGCCAGCAGCTCGGAAGCCGGGTCGCCCTACGAGCAGTACTTC.

The V gene is TRBV9, the J gene TRBJ2-1, with 9 bases identical to TRBD2. Germline loops: CDR1 SGDLS, CDR2 YYNGEE. CDR3 length: 15 amino acids. V shed 0 bases, J shed 4 bases, and the junction held 2 bases outside the gene matches. DNA for the CDR3: TGTGCCAGCAGCGTAGGACTAGCGGAATACAATGAGCAGTTCTTC. Its protein product is CASSVGLAEYNEQFF.

The chain has TRBV4-1 and TRBJ2-5, with 13 positions matching TRBD2. Germline values: CDR1 MGHRA, CDR2 YSYEKL. J lost 6 bases, V lost 2 bases, and 12 bases had no gene match. The CDR3 consists of 18 residues. As DNA, the CDR3 is TGCGCCAGCAGCCAACCCGGACTAGCGGGAGACCGGGCCCAGACCCAGTACTTC. Protein product: CASSQPGLAGDRAQTQYF.

The rearrangement joins TRBV6-2 or TRBV6-3 to TRBJ2-7, with D possibly TRBD2 on 5 matching bases. The germline V gene encodes CDR1 MNHEY and CDR2 SVGEGT. The CDR3 runs 11 residues. The germline V and J ends were trimmed by 5 bases and 7 bases, with 9 bases remaining between them. The CDR3, as DNA: TGTGCCAGCAGTAACAGCGGAGAGCAGTACTTC. It specifies CASSNSGEQYF.

This clone was seen just once. This sequence joins TRBV27 and TRBJ1-1; 9 nucleotides agree with TRBD1. J was trimmed by 4 bases and V by 6 bases; bases with no gene match: 3. The CDR3 runs 13 residues. Germline V gene lookup returns CDR1 MNHEY and CDR2 SMNVEV (reference sequence). CDR3 nucleotide sequence: TGTGCCAGCAGACCGACAGGGGGCACTGAAGCTTTCTTT. Translation gives CASRPTGGTEAFF.

The rearrangement joins TRBV7-8 to TRBJ2-1; no clear D gene. The germline V and J ends were trimmed by 1 base and 9 bases, with 10 bases remaining between them. The CDR3 contains 13 residues. The germline CDR1 and CDR2 sequences are SGHVS and FQNEAQ. Here the CDR3 reads CASSLVSVGEQFF. In nucleotides, the CDR3 is TGTGCCAGCAGCTTAGTTTCAGTTGGTGAGCAGTTCTTC.

This clone was recorded only once. This chain uses TRBV28 with TRBJ2-1; perhaps TRBD2 as D (5 bases). V was pared by 6 bases and J by 9 bases, with 9 bases between. The CDR3 totals 11 residues. Germline assignment: CDR1 MDHEN and CDR2 SYDVKM. The chain's CDR3 is CASRAAGEQFF. In DNA form, the CDR3 reads TGTGCCAGCAGAGCCGCGGGTGAGCAGTTCTTC.

This chain connects TRBV19 to TRBJ1-5, with D possibly being TRBD1 (5 bases). This CDR3 has 15 residues. The V gene lost 5 bases and the J gene lost 6 bases, with 17 bases spanning the gap. Germline V CDR1 and CDR2: LNHDA, SQIVND (reference sequence). In nucleotides, the CDR3 is TGTGCCAGTAGTCCCACGGGGGGGTTCTCTCAGCCCCAGCATTTT. Its translation is CASSPTGGFSQPQHF.

CDR3: CASSPDRYHTEAFF. In nucleotides, the CDR3 is TGTGCCAGCAGCCCGGACAGATATCACACTGAAGCTTTCTTT. This chain joins TRBV5-4 and TRBJ1-1, with D perhaps matching TRBD1 (6 bases). V gave up 4 bases and J gave up 3 bases, with 13 bases separating them. The CDR3 loop spans 14 amino acids. Germline-derived CDR1 and CDR2 are SGHNT and YYREEE (reference sequence). Looking up the rest from reference TRBV5-4 and TRBJ1-1 gives the full variable domain: ETGVTQSPTHLIKTRGQQVTLRCSSQSGHNTVSWYQQALGQGPQFIFQYYREEENGRGNFPPRFSGLQFPNYSSELNVNALELDDSALYLCASSPDRYHTEAFFGQGTRLTVV.

The V gene is TRBV23-1, the J gene TRBJ2-1; 10 positions match TRBD2. TRBV23-1 has ORF status, its function being uncertain. The CDR3 runs 15 residues. After removal of 8 bases from V and 8 bases from J, the junction contained 12 bases not matched to a gene. The CDR3 protein is CASPQLAGPPDEQFF. The CDR3 coding sequence is TGCGCCAGCCCCCAACTAGCGGGACCGCCAGATGAGCAGTTCTTC.

The chain combines TRBV21-1 with TRBJ1-6. TRBV21-1 is tagged as a pseudogene. The CDR3 covers 16 residues. CDR3 in DNA: TGTGCCAGCAGCGAAGGGGAGGGGCTCGTATGCTCACCCCTCCACTTT. Its protein product is CASSEGEGLVCSPLHF.

This chain links TRBV5-1 with TRBJ2-1, with a tentative D call TRBD2 (5 bases). CDR1 and CDR2 (germline): SGHRS, YFSETQ. Trimming shortened V by 3 bases and J by 5 bases, and 12 bases separated the two germline ends. This CDR3 has 14 amino acids. CDR3 amino acids: CASSSRGVDNEQFF. CDR3 in DNA: TGCGCCAGCAGCTCACGGGGAGTGGACAATGAGCAGTTCTTC.

This clone was counted once. This chain links TRBV28 with TRBJ2-7, with unresolved D. Germline V lookup: CDR1 MDHEN, CDR2 SYDVKM. This CDR3 has 10 amino acids. The V gene lost 6 bases and the J gene lost 3 bases, with 3 bases spanning the gap. Here the CDR3 reads CASSHYEQYF. Here the CDR3 DNA reads TGTGCCAGCAGCCACTACGAGCAGTACTTC.

The V call is TRBV7-2, the J call TRBJ1-2, with D tentatively TRBD1 (5 bases). V was clipped by 3 bases and J by 7 bases, with 18 bases between them. There are 15 residues in the CDR3. CDR1 is SGHTA, CDR2 FQGNSA, per germline. CDR3 in amino acids: CASSFGGTSRPGYTF. CDR3 coding DNA: TGTGCCAGCAGCTTCGGCGGGACGAGTAGGCCTGGCTACACCTTC. The full variable domain, with the rest looked up from reference TRBV7-2 and TRBJ1-2, is GAGVSQSPSNKVTEKGKDVELRCDPISGHTALYWYRQSLGQGLEFLIYFQGNSAPDKSGLPSDRFSAERTGGSVSTLTIQRTQQEDSAVYLCASSFGGTSRPGYTFGSGTRLTVV.

V is TRBV7-3 and J is TRBJ1-6, with 10 bases lining up with TRBD1. Trimming removed 1 base from V and 7 bases from J; junction bases left unmatched: 4. Germline CDR1 SGHTA, CDR2 FQGTGA. The CDR3 loop spans 16 amino acids. The CDR3 protein is CASSLSPGQGNSPLHF. As DNA, the CDR3 is TGTGCCAGCAGCTTAAGTCCGGGACAGGGGAATTCACCCCTCCACTTT.

The V call is TRBV19, the J call TRBJ1-2; D call uncertain. CDR1 LNHDA and CDR2 SQIVND come from the germline V gene (reference sequence). V shed 6 bases and J shed 3 bases, with 14 bases lying between them. The CDR3 loop spans 14 amino acids. CDR3 sequence: CASRGGLLDYGYTF. DNA for the CDR3: TGTGCCAGTAGAGGCGGACTGCTTGACTATGGCTACACCTTC.

This chain joins TRBV7-2 and TRBJ1-1; maybe TRBD1 (5 bases). CDR3 length: 13 residues. The V gene's germline CDR1 is SGHTA and CDR2 FQGNSA. V lost 2 bases and J 1 base, leaving 5 bases between the germline ends. The CDR3, as DNA: TGTGCCAGCAGCTTACAGGGGAACACTGAAGCTTTCTTT. Protein product: CASSLQGNTEAFF.

The chain couples TRBV7-9 to TRBJ1-2; 9 nucleotides agree with TRBD1. The J segment lost 9 bases and the V segment lost 5 bases, leaving 7 bases of the junction unmatched. Germline lookup yields CDR1 SEHNR and CDR2 FQNEAQ (reference sequence). The CDR3 spans 13 residues. The CDR3 reads CASSDGQGLSYTF. CDR3 bases: TGTGCCAGCAGCGATGGACAGGGGTTAAGCTACACCTTC.

V usage is TRBV25-1 and J usage is TRBJ2-5; 7 bases line up with TRBD2. The germline V gene has CDR1 MGHDK and CDR2 SYGVNS. The CDR3 runs 14 residues. V shed 2 bases and J 2 bases; nucleotides not matched to a gene: 2. In DNA, the CDR3 is TGTGCCAGCAGTGAAGCTAGCGGACAAGAGACCCAGTACTTC. Its protein is CASSEASGQETQYF.

V and J are TRBV5-6 and TRBJ2-5, with 12 positions matching TRBD1. CDR1 and CDR2 from the germline V gene are SGHDT and YYEEEE. Germline trimming cut 3 bases from V and 4 bases from J; bases unmatched to any gene: 4. The CDR3 totals 15 residues. For the CDR3, the DNA is TGTGCCAGCAGCTGGGGACAGGGGGCCGGAGAGACCCAGTACTTC. This codes for CASSWGQGAGETQYF.